The entry below describes one T cell receptor beta chain. This clone has only a few counts. Its specific antigen is unknown. Base qualities are not recorded, but no much larger clone differs from it by a single base. TCRbeta CDR3 regions were immunosequenced from genomic DNA with the immunoSEQ Assay. Before high-throughput sequencing, genomic DNA was amplified using bias-controlled multiplex PCR. For the original study's pipeline: To quantify the absolute abundance of each unique TCRbeta CDR3 region, the sequences were collapsed and filtered. Clonality, defined as 1 minus Pielou's evenness, was calculated using productive rearrangements only. A previously published method was used to identify clones whose frequencies were significantly greater in on-treatment samples than in baseline samples. The source is immuneACCESS, and TCRdb retained only in-frame sequences with V and J called. Part of the clones is not carried over; for the studies checked, unresolved V genes explain less than half of this, and the remainder is unexplained. That table furnishes V, J and clone size, whereas the DNA furnished D and trimming. Recorded for this sample are tens of thousands of clones; 77% of them occurred a single time. The ten largest clones represent 20% to 25% of the sample.

The data originate from a study of sequential checkpoint blockade in melanoma (dated 2019 in TCRdb). Looking at the study overall: Patients were assigned by 1:1 randomization to either first-line nivolumab followed by ipilimumab (arm A) or ipilimumab followed by nivolumab (arm B). Maintenance nivolumab came after each of the two trial sequences. The paper's findings and limits, for the study overall: The model for predicting response that combines TCR metrics with mutation burden needs to be validated in larger, independent patient cohorts.

The treatment or condition label, read with the paper, signifies: randomized to nivolumab then ipilimumab (arm A) or the reverse (arm B). No trial patient had received prior DNA-damaging chemotherapy. On a FACS Aria II flow cytometer, live CD3+CD8+ cells that were negative for CD19 and CD56 were sorted from thawed PBMCs. Samples came from patients with melanoma in CheckMate 064, a randomized, open-label phase II trial of sequential checkpoint blockade. Leukapheresis was used to collect peripheral blood mononuclear cells, which were then purified with Ficoll-Paque and frozen in human serum with around 10% DMSO. Immediately after sorting, the purity of sorted blood CD3+CD8+ cells was verified to be >95%, after which DNA was extracted. Trimming removed 3 bases from V and 5 bases from J, leaving 8 bases between the germline ends. From the germline V gene, CDR1 is MDHEN and CDR2 is SYDVKM. The CDR3 numbers 13 residues from cysteine through phenylalanine. Of the read, only the CDR3 DNA is kept; its 39 bases are in frame from base 1.

The source material was CD8+ T cells sorted from blood (inferred from file names), sampled from a patient given nivolumab and ipilimumab in sequence. This chain joins TRBV28 to TRBJ2-1; tentative D gene TRBD2, with 5 bases matching. The TCR sequence derives from a human donor with melanoma. The base sequence is TGTGCCAGCAGTTTGGGAGTAAACAATGAGCAGTTCTTC. Translated, this is CASSLGVNNEQFF.